What follows is one TCR beta chain and its context. The data were taken from a study of tumor-infiltrating lymphocytes in localized non-small cell lung cancer. Profiled with immunoSEQ multiplex PCR; TCRdb holds only in-frame clones, not every one. Here the sample spans some 14,000 clones, 68% being singletons. Sequencing was done on a sample of lung tumor tissue. This clonotype originated in a human donor with non-small cell lung cancer.

In nucleotides, the CDR3 is TGCGCCAGCAGCTTGGTTGGAAGCTACGAGCAGTACTTC. Residues: CASSLVGSYEQYF. The chain couples TRBV5-1 to TRBJ2-7, with no clear D. V lost 0 bases and J lost 3, with 7 bases in between. The CDR3 consists of 13 residues. Germline V gene data show CDR1 as SGHRS and CDR2 as YFSETQ.